Below are 21 T cell receptor beta chains sequenced from a single sample in a study of blood T cell repertoires in COVID-19. Method: immunoSEQ multiplex PCR; TCRdb's copy keeps in-frame clones and lacks some. The data contain some 270,000 clones, approximately 85% of them seen just once; the ten biggest clones take up over 7.5%. Source material: PBMCs or T cells enriched from blood (not recorded which). These receptors were taken from a woman aged 50 to 65 with acute COVID-19.

The chain is built from TRBV6-5 and TRBJ2-1, with D possibly TRBD1 on 6 matching bases. The germline CDR1 and CDR2 sequences are MNHEY and SVGAGI. With 6 bases removed from V and 4 bases from J, the gap between germline ends came to 16 bases. The CDR3 covers 15 residues. CDR3 coding DNA: TGTGCCAGCAGGAAGGACAGTACAATTTACAATGAGCAGTTCTTC. This sequence encodes CASRKDSTIYNEQFF.

This clone was seen at least ten times. The chain joins TRBV30 to TRBJ1-1; 9 nucleotides align to TRBD1. The V gene end was trimmed by 5 bases and the J gene end by 4 bases; junction bases not matched to a gene: 2. The CDR3 extends over 12 amino acids. Germline CDR1 and CDR2: GTSNPN and SVGIG (reference sequence). CDR3 nucleotide sequence: TGTGCCTGGGACAGGGGGACCACTGAAGCTTTCTTT. Translation gives CAWDRGTTEAFF.

This clone has a single count. In nucleotides, the CDR3 is TGTGCCAGCAGTGACCCCAGGGTGGATCAGCCCCAGCATTTT. It is translated as CASSDPRVDQPQHF. The rearrangement joins TRBV2 to TRBJ1-5, with D tentatively TRBD1 (5 bases). V dropped 3 bases and J dropped 5 bases, with 11 bases sitting between them. The CDR3 has 14 amino acids. The germline V gene encodes CDR1 SNHLY and CDR2 FYNNEI.

The genes are TRBV19 and TRBJ2-2; possible D gene TRBD1, 6 bases. Germline loops: CDR1 LNHDA, CDR2 SQIVND (reference sequence). Trimming stripped 7 bases from V and 5 bases from J, with 17 bases between. This CDR3 has 15 amino acids. CDR3 sequence reads: CASNMGAGATGELFF. Written as DNA, the CDR3 is TGTGCCAGTAACATGGGGGCAGGGGCGACCGGGGAGCTGTTTTTT.

The chain combines TRBV2 with TRBJ1-1, with 9 bases identical to TRBD1. Germline loops: CDR1 SNHLY, CDR2 FYNNEI. The junction had 20 bases not matched to a gene; V was cut back by 8 bases and J by 4 bases. The CDR3 extends over 18 amino acids. Written as DNA, the CDR3 is TGTGCCAGCGGACGAGGAAGTTCATGGACAGGGGTGCCCACTGAAGCTTTCTTT. Protein product: CASGRGSSWTGVPTEAFF.

The chain combines TRBV5-6 with TRBJ2-7; no definite D call. CDR3 length: 13 residues. Trimming took 5 bases from V and 1 from J, leaving 10 bases between them. Germline values: CDR1 SGHDT, CDR2 YYEEEE. This CDR3 is CASSLTSSYEQYF. The CDR3 region has the DNA TGTGCCAGCAGTTTGACATCGTCCTACGAGCAGTACTTC.

This chain joins TRBV14 and TRBJ2-1, with D maybe TRBD2 (6 bases). The V gene's germline CDR1 is SGHDN and CDR2 FVKESK. Trimming took off 5 bases at V and 0 bases at J, with 11 bases between the two ends. The length of the CDR3 is 15 residues. The CDR3 is CASSDRGFSYNEQFF. DNA of the CDR3: TGTGCCAGCAGCGATCGGGGGTTCTCCTACAATGAGCAGTTCTTC.

In its sample, this clone was seen once. The J gene is TRBJ1-2, the V gene TRBV4-1; 7 nucleotides line up with TRBD1. V was pared by 2 bases and J by 5 bases, with 14 bases of the junction left unmatched. This CDR3 is built from 17 residues. Germline V gene data show CDR1 as MGHRA and CDR2 as YSYEKL. The CDR3 sequence: CASSQQEDRADSYGYTF. The DNA of the CDR3 is TGCGCCAGCAGCCAACAAGAAGACAGGGCGGACTCTTATGGCTACACCTTC.

About this clone itself: In the same sample, other DNA sequences code for this CDR3. The V gene is TRBV5-1, the J gene TRBJ1-1; D gene uncertain. Trimming took 0 bases from V and 0 from J, leaving 3 bases between them. This CDR3 is 13 amino acids long. Germline V gives CDR1 SGHRS, CDR2 YFSETQ. The CDR3 coding sequence is TGCGCCAGCAGCTTGGATATGAACACTGAAGCTTTCTTT. It translates to CASSLDMNTEAFF.

This clone was recorded only once. The chain carries TRBV9 and TRBJ2-3, with D maybe TRBD2 (6 bases). Germline V gene data show CDR1 as SGDLS and CDR2 as YYNGEE. CDR3 length equals 14 residues. V was pared by 3 bases and J by 2 bases, with 10 bases between. In DNA form, the CDR3 reads TGTGCCAGCAGCGGCGGGGCCCCCACAGATACGCAGTATTTT. Amino acid sequence: CASSGGAPTDTQYF. The whole variable domain, remainder taken from reference TRBV9 and TRBJ2-3, is DSGVTQTPKHLITATGQRVTLRCSPRSGDLSVYWYQQSLDQGLQFLIQYYNGEERAKGNILERFSAQQFPDLHSELNLSSLELGDSALYFCASSGGAPTDTQYFGPGTRLTVL.

The V and J genes are TRBV4-2 and TRBJ1-3; D gene uncertain. The germline CDR1 and CDR2 sequences are LGHNA and YNFKEQ. The CDR3 covers 16 residues. V lost 4 bases and J lost 0, with 13 bases in between. The DNA of the CDR3 is TGTGCCAGCAGCCCACAGACGGTAACCTCTGGAAACACCATATATTTT. This gives the protein CASSPQTVTSGNTIYF.

The V call is TRBV7-9, the J call TRBJ2-2; D possibly corresponds to TRBD2 (6 bases). V was shortened by 4 bases and J by 6 bases, with 12 bases between the two germline ends. This CDR3 is built from 14 residues. Germline values: CDR1 SEHNR, CDR2 FQNEAQ (reference sequence). The CDR3 spells CASSSEGSPGELFF. CDR3 DNA sequence: TGTGCCAGCAGCTCGGAGGGTAGTCCCGGGGAGCTGTTTTTT. Full variable domain (rest looked up from reference TRBV7-9 and TRBJ2-2): DTGVSQNPRHKITKRGQNVTFRCDPISEHNRLYWYRQTLGQGPEFLTYFQNEAQLEKSRLLSDRFSAERPKGSFSTLEIQRTEQGDSAMYLCASSSEGSPGELFFGEGSRLTVL.

This clone has a single count. This chain links TRBV4-2 with TRBJ1-1; D unresolved. Trimming cost V 5 bases and J 1 base, with 8 bases left between them. The CDR3 is 13 amino acids. Germline values: CDR1 LGHNA, CDR2 YNFKEQ. CDR3 amino acids: CASSTQENTEAFF. The CDR3 bases are TGTGCCAGCAGCACTCAGGAGAACACTGAAGCTTTCTTT.

The sample holds one count of this clone. The chain joins TRBV7-9 to TRBJ1-5; 7 bases line up with TRBD1. The V segment lost 3 bases and the J segment 6 bases; nucleotides outside the gene matches: 17. CDR1 is SEHNR and CDR2 is FQNEAQ in the germline V gene (reference sequence). The CDR3 totals 18 residues. In nucleotides, the CDR3 is TGTGCCAGCAGCTTCGGCCTCAGGCGACAGGGTCTAATTCAGCCCCAGCATTTT. Translation gives CASSFGLRRQGLIQPQHF. The variable domain in full, with the rest retrieved from reference TRBV7-9 and TRBJ1-5, is DTGVSQNPRHKITKRGQNVTFRCDPISEHNRLYWYRQTLGQGPEFLTYFQNEAQLEKSRLLSDRFSAERPKGSFSTLEIQRTEQGDSAMYLCASSFGLRRQGLIQPQHFGDGTRLSIL.

This clone showed up just once. The chain couples TRBV5-1 to TRBJ2-2; weak D call: TRBD1 (5 bases). This CDR3 spans 14 amino acids. V was shortened by 6 bases and J by 2 bases, with 11 bases between the two germline ends. The V gene's germline CDR1 is SGHRS and CDR2 YFSETQ. As DNA, the CDR3 is TGCGCCAGCACGATGACAGCCAACACCGGGGAGCTGTTTTTT. This translates into CASTMTANTGELFF.

The count of this clone is one. V usage is TRBV29-1 and J usage is TRBJ1-4; D is possibly TRBD1 (6 bases). With 7 bases removed from V and 4 bases from J, the gap between germline ends came to 13 bases. Germline V gene sequence: CDR1 SQVTM, CDR2 ANQGSEA. This CDR3 spans 13 amino acids. CDR3 nucleotides: TGCAGCGGTGCCCGGGGACATAATGAAAAACTGTTTTTT. Residues: CSGARGHNEKLFF. The full variable domain, its missing parts supplied by reference TRBV29-1 and TRBJ1-4, is SAVISQKPSRDICQRGTSLTIQCQVDSQVTMMFWYRQQPGQSLTLIATANQGSEATYESGFVIDKFPISRPNLTFSTLTVSNMSPEDSSIYLCSGARGHNEKLFFGSGTQLSVL.

J is TRBJ1-1 and V is TRBV30, with a tentative D call TRBD1 (6 bases). V gave up 5 bases and J gave up 1 base, with 14 bases separating them. The CDR3 has 14 residues. Per germline, CDR1 GTSNPN and CDR2 SVGIG (reference sequence). The CDR3 coding sequence is TGTGCCTGGGACAGGACGCGGGGGAACACTGAAGCTTTCTTT. Its protein is CAWDRTRGNTEAFF. Variable domain in full (rest from reference TRBV30 and TRBJ1-1): SQTIHQWPATLVQPVGSPLSLECTVEGTSNPNLYWYRQAAGRGLQLLFYSVGIGQISSEVPQNLSASRPQDRQFILSSKKLLLSDSGFYLCAWDRTRGNTEAFFGQGTRLTVV.

J is TRBJ2-3 and V is TRBV5-6; 8 bases match TRBD1. The CDR3 runs to 15 residues. J was trimmed by 4 bases and V by 4 bases; bases with no gene match: 8. Germline V gene sequence: CDR1 SGHDT, CDR2 YYEEEE. CDR3 bases: TGTGCCAGCAGCAAAGACAGGGGAGCGGCAGATACGCAGTATTTT. Encoded protein: CASSKDRGAADTQYF.

The chain carries TRBV5-1 and TRBJ2-3; possible D gene TRBD1, 6 bases. Per the germline V gene, CDR1 is SGHRS and CDR2 is YFSETQ. Trimming took 6 bases from V and 0 from J, leaving 11 bases between them. The CDR3 runs to 14 residues. The CDR3 loop is CASTPQGSTDTQYF. The DNA of the CDR3 is TGCGCCAGCACCCCTCAGGGGAGCACAGATACGCAGTATTTT.

Only one count was recorded for this clone. The sample carries other DNA sequences with the same CDR3. The genes are TRBV18 and TRBJ1-1, with a possible D match to TRBD1 (5 bases). Trimming removed 3 bases at V and 3 bases at J, with 8 bases between. This CDR3 has 13 amino acids. Germline V gene sequence: CDR1 KGHSH, CDR2 LQKENI. The CDR3 reads CASSPREDTEAFF. The DNA of the CDR3 is TGTGCCAGCTCACCCAGGGAAGACACTGAAGCTTTCTTT.

The chain carries TRBV19 and TRBJ1-1; D may be TRBD1 (5 bases). Germline V gives CDR1 LNHDA, CDR2 SQIVND (reference sequence). Trimming left V 6 bases short and J 3 bases short, with 17 bases between. The CDR3 has 15 residues. The CDR3 DNA is TGTGCCAGTAGAGTCCAGGGATGGTGGGACACTGAAGCTTTCTTT. This translates into CASRVQGWWDTEAFF.